Listed here are 27 T cell receptor beta chains from one sample, sequenced in a study of T cell responses to AZD1222 COVID-19 vaccine. Using immunoSEQ multiplex PCR, the repertoire was profiled, and TCRdb retains in-frame clones only, with some absent. The sample has approximately 180,000 clones, approximately 90% seen once; the top ten hold approximately 4%. The specimen was peripheral blood, collected 28 days after the second dose of the MenACWY control vaccine. The receptors shown here come from an adult who received the MenACWY meningococcal vaccine as a control.

The chain recombines TRBV5-4 with TRBJ1-1, with D possibly matching TRBD1 (6 bases). The germline V gene encodes CDR1 SGHNT and CDR2 YYREEE (reference sequence). The CDR3 is 13 residues long. The germline V and J ends were trimmed by 10 bases and 7 bases, with 20 bases remaining between them. The CDR3 loop reads CAFSLPGALEAFF. CDR3 nucleotides: TGTGCCTTCTCGCTTCCGGGGGCCCTTGAAGCTTTCTTT.

The chain is built from TRBV29-1 and TRBJ2-3; D is unclear. Germline loops: CDR1 SQVTM, CDR2 ANQGSEA. The CDR3 runs to 11 residues. The V end lost 4 bases, the J end lost 6 bases, and 8 bases lay between the germline ends. Here the CDR3 DNA reads TGCAGCGTTGCTGAAGTGGATACGCAGTATTTT. It is translated as CSVAEVDTQYF.

For the CDR3, the DNA is TGTGCCAGTAGTATAGGTCCTCCTGGGACAGGGTCGCCTGCTTTCTTT. It codes for CASSIGPPGTGSPAFF. The V call is TRBV19, the J call TRBJ1-1; TRBD1 matches at 9 bases. The CDR3 is 16 residues long. Germline values: CDR1 LNHDA, CDR2 SQIVND (reference sequence). J gave up 11 bases and V 1 base, and 14 bases lay outside the gene matches.

In DNA, the CDR3 is TGTGCCAGCAGTTTGTCGACAGGGGTTAACTATGGCTACACCTTC. Protein sequence: CASSLSTGVNYGYTF. The chain combines TRBV27 with TRBJ1-2, with 8 bases lining up with TRBD1. CDR1 and CDR2 (germline): MNHEY, SMNVEV (reference sequence). This CDR3 has 15 amino acids. V lost 3 bases, J lost 1 base, and 4 bases stayed unmatched.

The chain carries TRBV5-1 and TRBJ2-7; no clear D gene. Deletions cut 2 bases from V and 7 bases from J, with 4 bases between. The CDR3 extends over 10 amino acids. The V gene's germline CDR1 is SGHRS and CDR2 YFSETQ. CDR3 region: CASSFREQYF. CDR3 nucleotides: TGCGCCAGCAGCTTCCGGGAGCAGTACTTC.

The chain employs TRBV2 and TRBJ1-1; 8 nucleotides agree with TRBD1. The CDR3 spans 16 residues. Trimming removed 6 bases from V and 0 bases from J; junction bases left unmatched: 9. Germline loops: CDR1 SNHLY, CDR2 FYNNEI. CDR3 nucleotides: TGTGCCAGCAGGGCGGGGACAGGCTTCATGAACACTGAAGCTTTCTTT. Encoded protein: CASRAGTGFMNTEAFF.

This clone was observed a single time. The rearrangement joins TRBV14 to TRBJ2-5; D not certain. The V end lost 4 bases, the J end lost 6 bases, and 6 bases lay between the germline ends. CDR3 length: 11 amino acids. Germline CDR1 is SGHDN and CDR2 is FVKESK. CDR3 nucleotide sequence: TGTGCCAGCAGCCTGGAGAAGACCCAGTACTTC. It yields the protein CASSLEKTQYF. Drawing the rest from reference TRBV14 and TRBJ2-5, the complete variable domain is EAGVTQFPSHSVIEKGQTVTLRCDPISGHDNLYWYRRVMGKEIKFLLHFVKESKQDESGMPNNRFLAERTGGTYSTLKVQPAELEDSGVYFCASSLEKTQYFGPGTRLLVL.

The chain couples TRBV6-5 to TRBJ1-1; 8 nucleotides line up with TRBD1. The CDR3 sequence is 16 residues long. Germline assignment: CDR1 MNHEY and CDR2 SVGAGI. V shed 4 bases, J shed 4 bases, and the junction held 11 bases outside the gene matches. This chain's CDR3 is CASSSLTRTGRTEAFF. Here the CDR3 DNA reads TGTGCCAGCAGTTCATTAACCCGGACAGGGCGCACTGAAGCTTTCTTT.

The chain combines TRBV10-3 with TRBJ1-1; TRBD1 aligns across 9 bases. J was trimmed by 8 bases and V by 3 bases; bases with no gene match: 4. Germline CDR1 reads ENHRY; CDR2 reads SYGVKD. The CDR3 is made up of 13 amino acids. The CDR3 spells CAISEQGAGEAFF. The CDR3 region has the DNA TGTGCCATCAGTGAACAGGGGGCCGGGGAAGCTTTCTTT.

The chain carries TRBV19 and TRBJ2-5; D is ambiguous. From germline, CDR1 is LNHDA and CDR2 SQIVND (reference sequence). CDR3 length: 14 residues. V gave up 4 bases and J gave up 5 bases, with 14 bases separating them. CDR3 DNA: TGTGCCAGTAGTAGTCTTTCGGCTAAGGAGACCCAGTACTTC. Its translation is CASSSLSAKETQYF.

This chain connects TRBV19 to TRBJ1-1; 8 bases align to TRBD1. This CDR3 comprises 12 residues. The junction had 2 bases not matched to a gene; V was cut back by 7 bases and J by 4 bases. Per germline, CDR1 LNHDA and CDR2 SQIVND (reference sequence). The chain's CDR3 is CASTGGFTEAFF. CDR3 DNA: TGTGCCAGTACAGGGGGCTTCACTGAAGCTTTCTTT.

The chain joins TRBV28 to TRBJ1-1; no clear D. Trimming took 3 bases from V and 5 from J, leaving 13 bases between them. The CDR3 is 14 amino acids. The germline V gene has CDR1 MDHEN and CDR2 SYDVKM. CDR3 DNA sequence: TGTGCCAGCAGTTTCCAGGTAACGGGGACTGAAGCTTTCTTT. Its translation: CASSFQVTGTEAFF. Full variable domain (remainder filled in from reference TRBV28 and TRBJ1-1): DVKVTQSSRYLVKRTGEKVFLECVQDMDHENMFWYRQDPGLGLRLIYFSYDVKMKEKGDIPEGYSVSREKKERFSLILESASTNQTSMYLCASSFQVTGTEAFFGQGTRLTVV.

To note about this clone: At one boundary the junction diverges from the germline segment, which might be a read error. The V and J genes are TRBV7-7 and TRBJ2-1, with D maybe TRBD1 (6 bases). This CDR3 has 13 amino acids. The germline V gene encodes CDR1 SSHAT and CDR2 FNYEAQ (reference sequence). CDR3 in amino acids: CASSLGPGNREFF. The DNA for the CDR3 is TGTGCTAGCAGCTTAGGGCCGGGTAACAGGGAGTTCTTC.

This chain's CDR3 is CASSQGLANVLTF. The CDR3 DNA sequence: TGTGCCAGTAGCCAGGGGTTGGCCAACGTCCTGACTTTC. The chain links TRBV19 to TRBJ2-6; D perhaps matches TRBD1 (6 bases). This CDR3 has 13 amino acids. Trimming shortened V by 6 bases and J by 6 bases, and 9 bases separated the two germline ends. Germline values: CDR1 LNHDA, CDR2 SQIVND (reference sequence). Together with reference TRBV19 and TRBJ2-6, the CDR3 gives the full variable domain: DGGITQSPKYLFRKEGQNVTLSCEQNLNHDAMYWYRQDPGQGLRLIYYSQIVNDFQKGDIAEGYSVSREKKESFPLTVTSAQKNPTAFYLCASSQGLANVLTFGAGSRLTVL.

This rearrangement joins TRBV11-3 to TRBJ2-1, with 11 bases matching TRBD2. Germline trimming cut 1 base from V and 1 base from J; bases unmatched to any gene: 6. The CDR3 length is 18 residues. Per the germline V gene, CDR1 is SGHNT and CDR2 is YENEEA. The DNA of the CDR3 is TGTGCCAGCAGCTTAGGGATAGCGGGAGGGGCGTCCTACAATGAGCAGTTCTTC. It translates to CASSLGIAGGASYNEQFF. Looking up the rest from reference TRBV11-3 and TRBJ2-1 gives the full variable domain: EAGVVQSPRYKIIEKKQPVAFWCNPISGHNTLYWYLQNLGQGPELLIRYENEEAVDDSQLPKDRFSAERLKGVDSTLKIQPAELGDSAVYLCASSLGIAGGASYNEQFFGPGTRLTVL.

The gene calls are TRBV10-3 and TRBJ1-6; 7 positions agree with TRBD1. CDR1 is ENHRY, CDR2 SYGVKD, per germline. CDR3 length: 12 amino acids. The V gene end was trimmed by 10 bases and the J gene end by 9 bases; junction bases not matched to a gene: 6. CDR3 coding DNA: TGTGCCACACAGGGGTTGGGTTCACCCCTCCACTTT. Its protein product is CATQGLGSPLHF.

The J gene is TRBJ2-5, the V gene TRBV5-1, with a weak D call TRBD2 (7 bases). Germline values: CDR1 SGHRS, CDR2 YFSETQ. V lost 4 bases and J lost 12, with 13 bases in between. There are 11 residues in the CDR3. Here the CDR3 DNA reads TGCGCCAGCAGCGAGAGGGGGGGCGAGTACTTC. It specifies CASSERGGEYF.

The chain couples TRBV7-7 to TRBJ2-5; TRBD1 aligns across 8 bases. The V and J ends lost 4 bases and 3 bases, in that order; junction bases with no gene match: 1. There are 13 residues in the CDR3. Germline lookup yields CDR1 SSHAT and CDR2 FNYEAQ (reference sequence). The CDR3 here is CASSWGQEETQYF. The CDR3 nucleotides read TGTGCCAGCAGCTGGGGACAGGAAGAGACCCAGTACTTC. Supplemented by reference TRBV7-7 and TRBJ2-5, the full variable domain reads GAGVSQSPRYKVTKRGQDVTLRCDPISSHATLYWYQQALGQGPEFLTYFNYEAQPDKSGLPSDRFSAERPEGSISTLTIQRTEQRDSAMYRCASSWGQEETQYFGPGTRLLVL.

This rearrangement joins TRBV6-5 to TRBJ2-1, with 10 bases aligning to TRBD2. The CDR3 spans 15 residues. The germline V gene has CDR1 MNHEY and CDR2 SVGAGI. J gave up 9 bases and V 4 bases, and 9 bases lay outside the gene matches. This CDR3 reads CASSSPSGRGGEQFF. DNA for the CDR3: TGTGCCAGCAGTTCTCCTAGCGGGAGAGGAGGTGAGCAGTTCTTC.

This clone was observed once. This chain connects TRBV29-1 to TRBJ1-2; maybe TRBD1 (5 bases). Germline V lookup: CDR1 SQVTM, CDR2 ANQGSEA. The V and J ends lost 0 bases and 4 bases respectively, with 15 bases between them. CDR3 length: 15 amino acids. As DNA, the CDR3 is TGCAGCGTTGAAGAGCGGATGACAGCTGCCTATGGCTACACCTTC. As protein: CSVEERMTAAYGYTF. The variable domain in full, with the rest retrieved from reference TRBV29-1 and TRBJ1-2, is SAVISQKPSRDICQRGTSLTIQCQVDSQVTMMFWYRQQPGQSLTLIATANQGSEATYESGFVIDKFPISRPNLTFSTLTVSNMSPEDSSIYLCSVEERMTAAYGYTFGSGTRLTVV.

The V gene is TRBV7-3, the J gene TRBJ2-3; D remains unclear. The germline V gene encodes CDR1 SGHTA and CDR2 FQGTGA. The CDR3 runs 12 residues. Trimming stripped 5 bases from V and 0 bases from J, with 3 bases between. CDR3 residues: CASSASTDTQYF. The CDR3 DNA is TGTGCCAGCAGCGCGAGCACAGATACGCAGTATTTT.

This clone has more than one count but fewer than ten. This chain uses TRBV18 with TRBJ2-5, with D possibly matching TRBD1 (7 bases). Trimming took 10 bases from V and 4 from J, leaving 22 bases between them. The CDR3 totals 15 residues. Germline V CDR1 and CDR2: KGHSH, LQKENI. This CDR3 is CATLAGGGAGETQYF. The DNA for the CDR3 is TGTGCCACCTTAGCAGGAGGGGGCGCGGGAGAGACCCAGTACTTC.

The chain uses TRBV10-1 and TRBJ2-7; no definite D call. Looked up from germline, CDR1 is WNHNN and CDR2 is SYGVQD (reference sequence). This CDR3 is 12 amino acids long. Trimming removed 2 bases at V and 3 bases at J, with 5 bases between. The CDR3 sequence: CASSEGSYEQYF. The CDR3 nucleotides are TGCGCCAGCAGTGAGGGCAGCTACGAGCAGTACTTC.

The J gene is TRBJ1-6, the V gene TRBV7-2; D remains unclear. Germline CDR1 SGHTA, CDR2 FQGNSA. The CDR3 is made up of 16 amino acids. Trimming took 3 bases from V and 0 from J, leaving 9 bases between them. The CDR3 nucleotides are TGTGCCAGCAGCTTCGACCGAAGCTCCTATAATTCACCCCTCCACTTT. Translated, it gives CASSFDRSSYNSPLHF.

This chain links TRBV7-9 with TRBJ2-5, with 15 bases identical to TRBD2. The junction had 6 bases not matched to a gene; V was cut back by 3 bases and J by 4 bases. CDR3 length: 17 residues. Germline V gene sequence: CDR1 SEHNR, CDR2 FQNEAQ (reference sequence). This chain's CDR3 is CASSLGLAGGKRETQYF. The CDR3 DNA is TGTGCCAGCAGCTTGGGACTAGCGGGAGGAAAAAGAGAGACCCAGTACTTC.

This chain connects TRBV28 to TRBJ1-5; tentatively, D is TRBD1 (5 bases). The V gene lost 6 bases and the J gene lost 3 bases, with 27 bases spanning the gap. The CDR3 extends over 19 amino acids. Germline V gene sequence: CDR1 MDHEN, CDR2 SYDVKM. The CDR3 sequence: CASSSFTFGRTIPNQPQHF. CDR3 nucleotides: TGTGCCAGCAGCTCCTTCACTTTTGGCCGGACAATTCCCAATCAGCCCCAGCATTTT.

V usage is TRBV9 and J usage is TRBJ2-7; TRBD2 agrees at 10 bases. The J segment lost 5 bases and the V segment lost 2 bases, leaving 7 bases of the junction unmatched. Germline CDR1 reads SGDLS; CDR2 reads YYNGEE. The CDR3 is 15 amino acids. The CDR3 reads CASSVGASGSHEQYF. The CDR3 DNA reads as TGTGCCAGCAGCGTCGGGGCTAGCGGGAGCCACGAGCAGTACTTC. The whole variable domain, remainder taken from reference TRBV9 and TRBJ2-7, is DSGVTQTPKHLITATGQRVTLRCSPRSGDLSVYWYQQSLDQGLQFLIQYYNGEERAKGNILERFSAQQFPDLHSELNLSSLELGDSALYFCASSVGASGSHEQYFGPGTRLTVT.